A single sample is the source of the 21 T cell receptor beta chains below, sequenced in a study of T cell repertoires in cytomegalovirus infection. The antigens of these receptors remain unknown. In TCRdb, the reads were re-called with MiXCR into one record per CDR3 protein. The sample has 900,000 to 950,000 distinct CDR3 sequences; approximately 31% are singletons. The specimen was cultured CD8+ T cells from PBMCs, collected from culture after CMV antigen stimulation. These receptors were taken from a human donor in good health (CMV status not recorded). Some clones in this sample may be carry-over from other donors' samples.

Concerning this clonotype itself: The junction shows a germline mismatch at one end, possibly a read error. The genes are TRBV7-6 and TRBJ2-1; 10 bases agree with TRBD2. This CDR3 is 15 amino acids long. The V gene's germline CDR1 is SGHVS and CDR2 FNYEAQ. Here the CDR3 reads CANSLAIAGGNEQFF. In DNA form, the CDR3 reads TGTGCCAACAGCCTAGCGATAGCGGGGGGCAATGAGCAGTTCTTC.

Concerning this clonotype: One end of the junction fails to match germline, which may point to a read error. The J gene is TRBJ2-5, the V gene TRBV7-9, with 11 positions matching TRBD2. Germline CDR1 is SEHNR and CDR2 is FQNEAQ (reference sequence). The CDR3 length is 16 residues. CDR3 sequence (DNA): TGTGCCAACAGCTTAGTAGCGGGGGGGAGACAAGAGACCCAGTACTTC. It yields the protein CANSLVAGGRQETQYF.

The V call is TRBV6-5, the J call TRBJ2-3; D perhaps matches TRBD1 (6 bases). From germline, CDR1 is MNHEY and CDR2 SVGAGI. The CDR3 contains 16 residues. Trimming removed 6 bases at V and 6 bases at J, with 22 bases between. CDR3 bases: TGTGCCAGCAGCCACGACAGGTTTGAAGTTTTGGATACGCAGTATTTT. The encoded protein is CASSHDRFEVLDTQYF.

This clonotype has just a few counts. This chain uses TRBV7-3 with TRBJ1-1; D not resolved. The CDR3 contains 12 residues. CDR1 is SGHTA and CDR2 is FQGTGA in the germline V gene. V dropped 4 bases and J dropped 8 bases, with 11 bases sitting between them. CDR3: CASSSDGWEAFF. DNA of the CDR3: TGTGCCAGCAGCTCCGACGGGTGGGAAGCTTTCTTT.

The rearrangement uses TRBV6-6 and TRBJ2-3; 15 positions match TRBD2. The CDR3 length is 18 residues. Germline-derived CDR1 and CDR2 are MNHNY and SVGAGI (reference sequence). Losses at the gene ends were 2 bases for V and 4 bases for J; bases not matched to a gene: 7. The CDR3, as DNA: TGTGCCAGCAGTTACGGCGCAGGACTAGCGGGGGGGGCAGATACGCAGTATTTT. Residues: CASSYGAGLAGGADTQYF.

The CDR3 protein is CASSLSWGQVHLANTGELFF. CDR3 sequence (DNA): TGTGCCAGCAGTTTATCCTGGGGCCAGGTTCACCTCGCGAACACCGGGGAGCTGTTTTTT. This chain joins TRBV27 and TRBJ2-2, with a possible D match to TRBD1 (5 bases). Germline V gene sequence: CDR1 MNHEY, CDR2 SMNVEV (reference sequence). The V end was cut by 0 bases, the J end by 0 bases, with 20 bases between. The CDR3 extends over 20 amino acids.

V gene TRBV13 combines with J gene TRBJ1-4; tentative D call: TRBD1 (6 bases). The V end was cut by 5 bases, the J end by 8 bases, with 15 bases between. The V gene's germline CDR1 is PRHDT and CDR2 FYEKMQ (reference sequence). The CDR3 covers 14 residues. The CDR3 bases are TGTGCCAGCAGCGGCCGAGGGGGTGGGGAAAAACTGTTTTTT. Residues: CASSGRGGGEKLFF.

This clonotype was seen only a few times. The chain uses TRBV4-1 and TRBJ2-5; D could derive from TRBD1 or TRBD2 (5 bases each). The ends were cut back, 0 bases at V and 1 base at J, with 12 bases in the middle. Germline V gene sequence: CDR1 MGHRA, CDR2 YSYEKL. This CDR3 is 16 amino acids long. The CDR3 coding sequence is TGCGCCAGCAGCCAAGAACGCCGGGGCCTCCAAGAGACCCAGTACTTC. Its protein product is CASSQERRGLQETQYF.

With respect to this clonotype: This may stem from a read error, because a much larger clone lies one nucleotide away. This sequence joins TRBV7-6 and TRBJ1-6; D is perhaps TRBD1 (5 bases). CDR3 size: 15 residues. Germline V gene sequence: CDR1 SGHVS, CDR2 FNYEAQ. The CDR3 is CANSLMGDGNSPLHF. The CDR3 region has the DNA TGTGCCAACAGCTTGATGGGGGACGGGAATTCACCCCTCCACTTT.

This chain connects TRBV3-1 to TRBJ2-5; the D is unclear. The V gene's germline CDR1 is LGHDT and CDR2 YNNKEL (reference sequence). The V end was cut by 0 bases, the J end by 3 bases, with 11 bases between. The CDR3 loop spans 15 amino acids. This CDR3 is CASSQETPKKETQYF. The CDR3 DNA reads TGTGCCAGCAGCCAAGAGACTCCCAAAAAAGAGACCCAGTACTTC.

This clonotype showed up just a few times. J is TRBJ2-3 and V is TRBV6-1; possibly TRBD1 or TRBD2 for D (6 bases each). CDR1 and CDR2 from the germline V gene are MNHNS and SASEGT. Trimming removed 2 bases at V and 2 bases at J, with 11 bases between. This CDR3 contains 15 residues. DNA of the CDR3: TGTGCCAGCAGTGAATTGCGGGGACACACAGATACGCAGTATTTT. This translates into CASSELRGHTDTQYF.

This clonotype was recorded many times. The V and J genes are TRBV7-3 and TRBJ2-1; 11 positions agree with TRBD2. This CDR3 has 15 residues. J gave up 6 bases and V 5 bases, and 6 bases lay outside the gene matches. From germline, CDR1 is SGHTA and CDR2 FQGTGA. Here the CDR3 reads CASSLLAGGFNEQFF. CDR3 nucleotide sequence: TGTGCCAGCAGCCTTCTAGCGGGGGGTTTCAATGAGCAGTTCTTC. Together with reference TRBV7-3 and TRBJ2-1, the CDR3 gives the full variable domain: GAGVSQTPSNKVTEKGKYVELRCDPISGHTALYWYRQSLGQGPEFLIYFQGTGAADDSGLPNDRFFAVRPEGSVSTLKIQRTERGDSAVYLCASSLLAGGFNEQFFGPGTRLTVL.

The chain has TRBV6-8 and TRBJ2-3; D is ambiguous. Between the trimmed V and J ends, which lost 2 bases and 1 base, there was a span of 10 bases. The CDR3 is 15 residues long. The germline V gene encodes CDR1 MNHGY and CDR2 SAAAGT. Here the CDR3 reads CASSYGWGGTDTQYF. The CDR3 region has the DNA TGTGCCAGCAGTTACGGGTGGGGTGGCACAGATACGCAGTATTTT.

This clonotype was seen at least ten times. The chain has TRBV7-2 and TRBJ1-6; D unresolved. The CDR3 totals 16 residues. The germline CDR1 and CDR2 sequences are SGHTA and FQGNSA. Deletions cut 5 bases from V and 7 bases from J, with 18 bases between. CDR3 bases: TGTGCCAGCAGCGAAAACGACTTCGAGCCGAATTCACCCCTCCACTTT. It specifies CASSENDFEPNSPLHF.

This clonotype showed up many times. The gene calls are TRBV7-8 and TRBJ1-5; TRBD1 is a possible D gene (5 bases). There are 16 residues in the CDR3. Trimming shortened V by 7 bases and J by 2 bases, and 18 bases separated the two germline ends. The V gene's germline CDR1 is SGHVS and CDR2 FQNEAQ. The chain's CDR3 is CASTLGAGFRNQPQHF. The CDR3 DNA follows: TGTGCCAGCACTCTTGGGGCGGGGTTCCGCAATCAGCCCCAGCATTTT.

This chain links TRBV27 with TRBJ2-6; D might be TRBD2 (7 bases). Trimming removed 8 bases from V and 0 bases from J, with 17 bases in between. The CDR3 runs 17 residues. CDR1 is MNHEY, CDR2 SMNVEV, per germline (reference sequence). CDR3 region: CASGAGHYFSGANVLTF. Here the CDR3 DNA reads TGTGCCAGCGGAGCGGGACATTACTTCTCTGGGGCCAACGTCCTGACTTTC.

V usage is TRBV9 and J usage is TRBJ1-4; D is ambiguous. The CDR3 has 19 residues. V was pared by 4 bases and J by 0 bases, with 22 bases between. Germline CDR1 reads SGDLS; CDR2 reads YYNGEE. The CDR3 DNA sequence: TGTGCCAGCAGCTCAAGCCTTATGGGGAATCCCTCAACTAATGAAAAACTGTTTTTT. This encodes CASSSSLMGNPSTNEKLFF. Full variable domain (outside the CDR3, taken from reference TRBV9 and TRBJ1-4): DSGVTQTPKHLITATGQRVTLRCSPRSGDLSVYWYQQSLDQGLQFLIQYYNGEERAKGNILERFSAQQFPDLHSELNLSSLELGDSALYFCASSSSLMGNPSTNEKLFFGSGTQLSVL.

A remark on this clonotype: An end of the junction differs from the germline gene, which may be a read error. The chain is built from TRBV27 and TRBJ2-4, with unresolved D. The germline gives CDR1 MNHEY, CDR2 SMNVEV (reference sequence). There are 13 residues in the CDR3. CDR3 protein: CTSSANLGNIQYF. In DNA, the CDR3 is TGTACCAGCAGTGCTAATCTTGGAAACATTCAGTACTTC.

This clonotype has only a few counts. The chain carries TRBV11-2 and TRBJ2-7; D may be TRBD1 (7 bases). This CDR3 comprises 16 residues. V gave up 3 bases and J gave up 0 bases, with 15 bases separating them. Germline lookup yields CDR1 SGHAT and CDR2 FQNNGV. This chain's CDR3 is CASSLGGRGSSYEQYF. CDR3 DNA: TGTGCCAGCAGCTTGGGGGGCAGGGGGAGCTCCTACGAGCAGTACTTC.

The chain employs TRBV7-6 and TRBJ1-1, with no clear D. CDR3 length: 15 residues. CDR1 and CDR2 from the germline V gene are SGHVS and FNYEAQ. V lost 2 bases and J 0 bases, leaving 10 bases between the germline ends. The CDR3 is CASSLTPVMNTEAFF. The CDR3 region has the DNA TGTGCCAGCAGCTTAACTCCGGTCATGAACACTGAAGCTTTCTTT. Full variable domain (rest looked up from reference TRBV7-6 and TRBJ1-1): GAGVSQSPRYKVTKRGQDVALRCDPISGHVSLYWYRQALGQGPEFLTYFNYEAQQDKSGLPNDRFSAERPEGSISTLTIQRTEQRDSAMYRCASSLTPVMNTEAFFGQGTRLTVV.

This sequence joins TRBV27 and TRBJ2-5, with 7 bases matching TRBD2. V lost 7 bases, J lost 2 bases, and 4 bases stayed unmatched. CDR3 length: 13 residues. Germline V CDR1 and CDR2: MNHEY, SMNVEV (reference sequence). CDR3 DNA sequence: TGTGCCAGCACCGCAGCGGGGCAAGAGACCCAGTACTTC. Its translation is CASTAAGQETQYF.